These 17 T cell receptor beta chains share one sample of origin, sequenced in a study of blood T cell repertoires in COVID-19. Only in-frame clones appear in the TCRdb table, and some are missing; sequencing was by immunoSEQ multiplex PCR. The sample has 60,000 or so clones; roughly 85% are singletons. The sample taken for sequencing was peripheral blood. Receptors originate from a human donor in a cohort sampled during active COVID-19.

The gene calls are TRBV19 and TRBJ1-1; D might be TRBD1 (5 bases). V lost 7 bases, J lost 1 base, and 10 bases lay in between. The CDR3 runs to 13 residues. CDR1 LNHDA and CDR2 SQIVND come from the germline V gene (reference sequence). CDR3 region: CASTGFSNTEAFF. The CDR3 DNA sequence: TGTGCCAGTACAGGGTTTTCGAACACTGAAGCTTTCTTT.

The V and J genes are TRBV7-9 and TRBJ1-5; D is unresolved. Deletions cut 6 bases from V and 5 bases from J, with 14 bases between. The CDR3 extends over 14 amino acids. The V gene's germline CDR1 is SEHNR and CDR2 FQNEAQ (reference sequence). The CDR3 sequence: CASSLGSIDQPQHF. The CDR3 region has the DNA TGTGCCAGCAGTTTGGGGAGTATCGATCAGCCCCAGCATTTT.

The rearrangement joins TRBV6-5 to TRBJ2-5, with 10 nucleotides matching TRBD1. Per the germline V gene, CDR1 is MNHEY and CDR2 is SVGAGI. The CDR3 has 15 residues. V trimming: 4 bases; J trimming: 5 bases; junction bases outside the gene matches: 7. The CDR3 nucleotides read TGTGCCAGCAGTTTTTCCGGGACAGGGGTGGAGACCCAGTACTTC. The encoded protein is CASSFSGTGVETQYF.

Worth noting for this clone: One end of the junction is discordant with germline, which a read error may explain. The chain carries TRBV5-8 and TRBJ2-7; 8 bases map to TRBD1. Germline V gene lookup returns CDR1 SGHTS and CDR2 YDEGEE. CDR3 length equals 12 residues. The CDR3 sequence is CASSSMDRAPLF. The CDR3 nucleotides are TGTGCCAGCAGCTCTATGGACAGGGCCCCGCTCTTC.

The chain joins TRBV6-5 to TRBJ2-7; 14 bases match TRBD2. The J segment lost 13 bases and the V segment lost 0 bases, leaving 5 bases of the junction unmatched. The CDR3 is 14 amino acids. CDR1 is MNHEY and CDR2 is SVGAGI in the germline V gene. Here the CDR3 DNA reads TGTGCCAGCAGTTACTCGGGGACTAGCGGGGGTTTCTACTTC. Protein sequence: CASSYSGTSGGFYF.

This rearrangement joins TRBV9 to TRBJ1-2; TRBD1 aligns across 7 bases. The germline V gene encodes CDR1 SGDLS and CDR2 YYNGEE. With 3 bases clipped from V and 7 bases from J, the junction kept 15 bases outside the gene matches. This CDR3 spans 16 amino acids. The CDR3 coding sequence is TGTGCCAGCAGCGCGACAGGGTGGACGGCTCTCGGTGGCTACACCTTC. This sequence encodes CASSATGWTALGGYTF.

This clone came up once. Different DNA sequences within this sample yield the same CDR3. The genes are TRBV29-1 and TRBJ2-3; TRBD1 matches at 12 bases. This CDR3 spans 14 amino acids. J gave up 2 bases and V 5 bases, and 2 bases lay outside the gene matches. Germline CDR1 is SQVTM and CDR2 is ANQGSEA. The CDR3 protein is CSVRDRGPTDTQYF. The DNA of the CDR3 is TGCAGCGTTCGGGACAGGGGGCCCACAGATACGCAGTATTTT.

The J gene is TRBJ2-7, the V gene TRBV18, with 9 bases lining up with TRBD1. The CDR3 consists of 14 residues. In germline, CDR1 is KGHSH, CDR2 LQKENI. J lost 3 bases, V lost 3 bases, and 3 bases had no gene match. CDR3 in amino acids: CASSPRQGVYEQYF. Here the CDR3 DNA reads TGTGCCAGCTCACCCCGACAGGGGGTCTACGAGCAGTACTTC.

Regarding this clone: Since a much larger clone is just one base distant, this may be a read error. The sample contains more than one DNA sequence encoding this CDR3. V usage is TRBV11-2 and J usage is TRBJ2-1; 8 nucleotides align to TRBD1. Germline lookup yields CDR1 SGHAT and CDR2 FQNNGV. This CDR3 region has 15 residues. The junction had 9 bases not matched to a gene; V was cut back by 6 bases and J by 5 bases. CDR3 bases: TGTGCCAGCAGTCCCGGGGACAGGAAACACAATGAGCAGTTCTTC. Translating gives CASSPGDRKHNEQFF.

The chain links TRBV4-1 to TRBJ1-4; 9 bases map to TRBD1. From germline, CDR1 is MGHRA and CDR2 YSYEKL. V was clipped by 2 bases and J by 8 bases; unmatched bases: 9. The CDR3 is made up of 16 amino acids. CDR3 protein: CASSQRPGQGWEKLFF. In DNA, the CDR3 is TGCGCCAGCAGCCAACGCCCGGGACAGGGTTGGGAAAAACTGTTTTTT.

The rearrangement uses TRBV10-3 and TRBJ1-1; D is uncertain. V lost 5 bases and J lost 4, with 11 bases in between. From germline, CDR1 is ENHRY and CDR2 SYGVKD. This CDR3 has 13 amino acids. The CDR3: CAISLLRGTEAFF. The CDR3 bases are TGTGCCATCAGTTTGTTGAGAGGCACTGAAGCTTTCTTT.

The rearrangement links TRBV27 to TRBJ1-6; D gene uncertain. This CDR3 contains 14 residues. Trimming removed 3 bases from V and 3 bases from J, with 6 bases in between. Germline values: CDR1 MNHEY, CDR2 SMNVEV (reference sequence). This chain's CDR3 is CASSFELYNSPLHF. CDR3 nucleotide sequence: TGTGCCAGCAGTTTCGAGCTCTATAATTCACCCCTCCACTTT.

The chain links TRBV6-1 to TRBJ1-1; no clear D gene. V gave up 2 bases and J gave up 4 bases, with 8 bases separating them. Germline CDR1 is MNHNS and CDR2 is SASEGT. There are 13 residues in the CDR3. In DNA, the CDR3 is TGTGCCAGCAGTGAACGTGGGAGCACTGAAGCTTTCTTT. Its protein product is CASSERGSTEAFF.

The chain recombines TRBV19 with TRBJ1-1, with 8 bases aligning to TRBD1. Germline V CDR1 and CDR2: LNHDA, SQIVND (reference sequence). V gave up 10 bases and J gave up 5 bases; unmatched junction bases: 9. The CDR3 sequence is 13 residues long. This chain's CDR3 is CATTDRGGTEAFF. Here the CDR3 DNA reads TGTGCCACGACCGACAGGGGAGGGACTGAAGCTTTCTTT. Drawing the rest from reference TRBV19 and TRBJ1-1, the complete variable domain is DGGITQSPKYLFRKEGQNVTLSCEQNLNHDAMYWYRQDPGQGLRLIYYSQIVNDFQKGDIAEGYSVSREKKESFPLTVTSAQKNPTAFYLCATTDRGGTEAFFGQGTRLTVV.

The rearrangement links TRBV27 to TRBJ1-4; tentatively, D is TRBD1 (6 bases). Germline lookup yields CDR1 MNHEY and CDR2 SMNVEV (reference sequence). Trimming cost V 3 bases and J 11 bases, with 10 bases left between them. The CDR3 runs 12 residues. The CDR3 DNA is TGTGCCAGCAGTTTGCCAGGGGCTAAACTGTTTTTT. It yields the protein CASSLPGAKLFF.

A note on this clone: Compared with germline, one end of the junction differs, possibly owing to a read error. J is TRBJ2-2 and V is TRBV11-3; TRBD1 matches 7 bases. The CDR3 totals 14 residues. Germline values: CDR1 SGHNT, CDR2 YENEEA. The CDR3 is CASRLGGRTGELFF. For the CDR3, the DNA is TGTGCCAGCAGATTAGGGGGCCGGACCGGGGAGCTGTTTTTT.

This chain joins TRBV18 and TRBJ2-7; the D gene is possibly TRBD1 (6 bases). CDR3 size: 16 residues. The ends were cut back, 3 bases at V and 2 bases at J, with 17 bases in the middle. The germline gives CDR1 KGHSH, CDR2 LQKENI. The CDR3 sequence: CASSPQKTGYAYEQYF. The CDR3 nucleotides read TGTGCCAGCTCACCCCAGAAGACAGGTTACGCCTACGAGCAGTACTTC.